This entry describes one T cell receptor (beta chain). CDR1 is LGHNT and CDR2 is FRNRAP in the germline V gene. The CDR3 loop spans 15 amino acids. Trimming removed 3 bases from V and 1 base from J, with 12 bases in between. This record belongs to a study of cytomegalovirus exposure and HLA in healthy donors. PCR primers comprised 60 Vbeta and 13 Jbeta primers. This table comes from immunoSEQ multiplex PCR, and its TCRdb copy is limited to in-frame clones, with some not included. The sample comprises about 190,000 clones, roughly 77% of which are singletons, and approximately 4.6% rests with the top ten.

The chain has TRBV12-5 and TRBJ1-1; unclear D gene. Sequenced input: PBMCs. The clonotype was recovered from a young man in good health and CMV-seropositive. The CDR3, as DNA: TGTGCTAGTGGTTTAATCTGGCTCACGAACACTGAAGCTTTCTTT. Translating gives CASGLIWLTNTEAFF.